The clone carrying this T cell receptor (beta chain) was observed at least ten times. It may be a read error: a sequence one base away is much more abundant. The sample belongs to a study of CDR3 diversity in severe acne. The CDR3 covers 14 residues. V lost 5 bases and J lost 3, with 14 bases in between. The germline gives CDR1 MDHEN, CDR2 SYDVKM. Using its own MiXCR run on the PCR reads, TCRdb lists one record per CDR3 protein. The table records tens of thousands of distinct CDR3 sequences, under 65% of them present only once. Sequenced: blood. This rearrangement joins TRBV28 to TRBJ2-7; D not certain. The receptor was isolated from a male donor in good health, without acne. CDR3 in DNA: TGTGCCAGCAGTAAGCGTAGGTTACGCTACGAGCAGTACTTC. Translating it yields CASSKRRLRYEQYF. The whole variable domain, filled in from reference TRBV28 and TRBJ2-7, reads DVKVTQSSRYLVKRTGEKVFLECVQDMDHENMFWYRQDPGLGLRLIYFSYDVKMKEKGDIPEGYSVSREKKERFSLILESASTNQTSMYLCASSKRRLRYEQYFGPGTRLTVT.